A single sample is the source of the 8 T cell receptor beta chains below, sequenced in a study of CD8+CD57+ T cells in acquired aplastic anemia. Previously, flow cytometry had revealed CD8+CD57+ cell expansion in the patients chosen for sequencing. CDR3 and TCR beta VDJ profiling relied on genomic DNA as the template. TCRdb analysed the reads with MiXCR anew, one entry per CDR3 protein. The data contain 180,000 or so distinct CDR3 sequences, more than 60% of them singletons. Source material: sorted CD4+, CD8+, or CD8+CD57+ T cells (not recorded which) from PBMCs. The receptors shown here come from a human donor with aplastic anemia.

The rearrangement joins TRBV10-3 to TRBJ1-2; 8 nucleotides align to TRBD1. The trim removed 9 bases at V and 4 bases at J, leaving 13 bases unmatched. The germline gives CDR1 ENHRY, CDR2 SYGVKD. The CDR3 sequence is 15 residues long. The CDR3 reads CAISIPGQGIYGYTF. CDR3 DNA: TGTGCCATTTCAATTCCAGGACAGGGAATCTATGGCTACACCTTC.

The chain carries TRBV24-1 and TRBJ2-6, with D perhaps TRBD2 (5 bases). Germline values: CDR1 KGHDR, CDR2 SFDVKD. This CDR3 is 17 amino acids long. V was shortened by 4 bases and J by 0 bases, with 12 bases between the two germline ends. This CDR3 is CATSEGGFPSGANVLTF. CDR3 nucleotide sequence: TGTGCCACCAGTGAAGGAGGATTCCCCTCTGGGGCCAACGTCCTGACTTTC.

Note on this clonotype: The germline gene is not matched at one end of the junction; a read error may be the cause. The chain couples TRBV7-9 to TRBJ1-1; D unclear. This CDR3 is built from 12 residues. CDR1 and CDR2 (germline): SEHNR, FQNEAQ (reference sequence). The CDR3 protein is CASSFPVAEALF. The DNA of the CDR3 is TGCGCCAGCAGCTTCCCAGTAGCTGAAGCTCTCTTT.

The chain joins TRBV7-9 to TRBJ2-1; 8 nucleotides match TRBD1. After removal of 1 base from V and 7 bases from J, the junction contained 12 bases not matched to a gene. The CDR3 runs to 17 residues. Germline V lookup: CDR1 SEHNR, CDR2 FQNEAQ (reference sequence). This CDR3 reads CASSLDQGASLWNEQFF. CDR3 sequence (DNA): TGTGCCAGCAGCTTAGATCAGGGGGCTTCCTTATGGAATGAGCAGTTCTTC.

The chain employs TRBV24-1 and TRBJ2-3; D is unresolved. Germline values: CDR1 KGHDR, CDR2 SFDVKD. The CDR3 runs to 17 residues. The germline V and J ends were trimmed by 0 bases and 1 base, with 13 bases remaining between them. CDR3 in DNA: TGTGCCACCAGTGATTTGCTTCCCGGGTCGGGCACAGATACGCAGTATTTT. Translated: CATSDLLPGSGTDTQYF.

V and J are TRBV10-3 and TRBJ2-1; D possibly matches TRBD1 or TRBD2 (5 bases each). V lost 8 bases and J 5 bases, leaving 13 bases between the germline ends. This CDR3 spans 13 amino acids. The V gene's germline CDR1 is ENHRY and CDR2 SYGVKD. CDR3 DNA: TGTGCCATCTCCCCGAGGGGAGACAATGAGCAGTTCTTC. The encoded protein is CAISPRGDNEQFF.

The chain recombines TRBV12-3 or TRBV12-4 with TRBJ1-2, with no clear D. Trimming stripped 3 bases from V and 4 bases from J, with 6 bases between. The CDR3 length is 12 residues. CDR3 region: CASSFSSYGYTF. In DNA form, the CDR3 reads TGTGCCAGCAGTTTCTCCAGCTATGGCTACACCTTC.

J is TRBJ2-7 and V is TRBV25-1; 8 bases fit TRBD1. Germline V gene data show CDR1 as MGHDK and CDR2 as SYGVNS. V gave up 4 bases and J gave up 4 bases; unmatched junction bases: 6. This CDR3 is built from 14 residues. The CDR3 loop is CASSGQGTPYEQYF. Written as DNA, the CDR3 is TGTGCCAGCAGTGGACAGGGGACACCTTACGAGCAGTACTTC.